Following are 25 T cell receptor beta chains from one sample sequenced in a study of metastatic and nonmetastatic thyroid tumors. Treatment of any kind had been given to no patient before thyroid surgery. TCRdb redid the clone calls on the PCR reads using MiXCR. Seen here are over 7,000 clones, roughly 31% observed once, and the top ten hold 20%. The sample comprised tumor tissue. The receptors here all came from a female donor with papillary thyroid cancer or a benign thyroid nodule (not recorded which). Some clones in this sample may be carry-over from other donors' samples.

V gene TRBV12-3 or TRBV12-4 combines with J gene TRBJ2-7, with D perhaps TRBD2 (6 bases). The CDR3 length is 15 residues. Trimming removed 2 bases at V and 3 bases at J, with 14 bases between. The chain's CDR3 is CASSLTPGANYEQYF. The CDR3 coding sequence is TGTGCCAGCAGTTTAACACCGGGAGCGAACTACGAGCAGTACTTC.

In this sample, this clone turned up a few times. This sequence joins TRBV24-1 and TRBJ2-3; D is unresolved. The germline V gene has CDR1 KGHDR and CDR2 SFDVKD. The V end was cut by 5 bases, the J end by 0 bases, with 8 bases between. The length of the CDR3 is 14 residues. The chain's CDR3 is CATSGRISTDTQYF. In nucleotides, the CDR3 is TGTGCCACCAGTGGCAGAATCAGCACAGATACGCAGTATTTT.

The chain combines TRBV28 with TRBJ2-6; no clear D. The V and J ends lost 3 bases and 0 bases respectively, with 6 bases between them. CDR3 size: 15 residues. Germline assignment: CDR1 MDHEN and CDR2 SYDVKM. The DNA for the CDR3 is TGTGCCAGCAGTTTCCATCACTCTGGGGCCAACGTCCTGACTTTC. Protein product: CASSFHHSGANVLTF.

There are a few counts of this clone. The V call is TRBV6-1, the J call TRBJ2-7; the D gene is possibly TRBD2 (6 bases). V lost 1 base and J 2 bases, leaving 21 bases between the germline ends. The CDR3 consists of 18 residues. Germline CDR1 and CDR2: MNHNS and SASEGT. This chain's CDR3 is CASSEGPPLGGSTYEQYF. In DNA form, the CDR3 reads TGTGCCAGCAGTGAAGGGCCCCCCCTCGGGGGATCTACCTACGAGCAGTACTTC.

The V gene is TRBV2, the J gene TRBJ2-3; 9 nucleotides line up with TRBD2. CDR1 is SNHLY, CDR2 FYNNEI, per germline. V dropped 2 bases and J dropped 7; count of bases not matched to a gene: 10. CDR3 length: 16 amino acids. The CDR3 DNA sequence: TGTGCCAGCAGTGAATACTGCGGGAGGGCCGTCCATACGCAGTATTTT. Translated, it gives CASSEYCGRAVHTQYF.

The table lists this clone with a few counts. The V gene is TRBV28, the J gene TRBJ2-7, with 16 bases lining up with TRBD2. Trimming removed 5 bases from V and 7 bases from J; junction bases left unmatched: 11. Germline CDR1 MDHEN, CDR2 SYDVKM. This CDR3 is built from 17 residues. The CDR3 nucleotides are TGTGCCAGCAGTCGTCCCGGGACTAGCGGGAGGGCCGGAGAGCAGTACTTC. This gives the protein CASSRPGTSGRAGEQYF.

This rearrangement joins TRBV2 to TRBJ1-2; D is undetermined. Germline V gene sequence: CDR1 SNHLY, CDR2 FYNNEI. V lost 7 bases and J 8 bases, leaving 11 bases between the germline ends. The CDR3 is 11 amino acids. The CDR3 nucleotides are TGTGCCAGCATCACGGTCGGCGGCTACACCTTC. This sequence encodes CASITVGGYTF.

This chain connects TRBV4-1 to TRBJ1-1, with unresolved D. The CDR3 has 14 residues. V was cut by 4 bases and J by 1 base, with 10 bases left in between. CDR1 is MGHRA and CDR2 is YSYEKL in the germline V gene. CDR3 amino acids: CASSRLGPNTEAFF. In DNA, the CDR3 is TGCGCCAGCAGCCGCCTCGGCCCGAACACTGAAGCTTTCTTT.

The table lists this clone with a few counts. The chain combines TRBV6-2 or TRBV6-3 with TRBJ2-7; TRBD1 aligns across 9 bases. The CDR3 consists of 16 residues. J was trimmed by 1 base and V by 2 bases; bases with no gene match: 6. CDR1 MNHEY and CDR2 SVGEGT come from the germline V gene. The CDR3 DNA reads as TGTGCCAGCAGTTACGTCCCGGGACAGGGTTCCTACGAGCAGTACTTC. Amino acid sequence: CASSYVPGQGSYEQYF.

In its sample, this clone was seen a few times. V gene TRBV6-1 combines with J gene TRBJ1-3; unclear D gene. The CDR3 consists of 17 residues. Germline V gives CDR1 MNHNS, CDR2 SASEGT. Trimming pared 6 bases from V and 0 bases from J, leaving 18 bases between. For the CDR3, the DNA is TGTGCCAGCAGCCTCACAAGGCCCTCCAGCTCTGGAAACACCATATATTTT. It codes for CASSLTRPSSSGNTIYF.

This sequence joins TRBV11-2 and TRBJ2-7, with D unresolved. Germline-derived CDR1 and CDR2 are SGHAT and FQNNGV. The CDR3 is made up of 14 amino acids. Trimming shortened V by 5 bases and J by 6 bases, and 17 bases separated the two germline ends. The CDR3 protein is CASSPVGVGSEQYF. The CDR3 DNA reads as TGTGCCAGCAGCCCCGTTGGTGTTGGTAGCGAGCAGTACTTC.

The V and J genes are TRBV10-3 and TRBJ1-5; D not certain. Trimming took 11 bases from V and 0 from J, leaving 14 bases between them. CDR1 and CDR2 (germline): ENHRY, SYGVKD. This CDR3 region has 14 residues. The CDR3 coding sequence is TGTGCCTCAGATACAGCCGATAGCAATCAGCCCCAGCATTTT. Encoded protein: CASDTADSNQPQHF.

This chain connects TRBV12-3 or TRBV12-4 to TRBJ2-7; no definite D call. The CDR3 contains 13 residues. V gave up 6 bases and J gave up 3 bases, with 12 bases separating them. CDR3 sequence (DNA): TGTGCCAGCAGCCTTGGACCATTCTACGAGCAGTACTTC. Translation gives CASSLGPFYEQYF.

This clone is large by share. The chain has TRBV7-2 and TRBJ2-1; 9 nucleotides align to TRBD2. The CDR3 is made up of 15 amino acids. Germline CDR1 is SGHTA and CDR2 is FQGNSA. V was pared by 3 bases and J by 5 bases, with 5 bases of the junction left unmatched. The CDR3 DNA sequence: TGTGCCAGCAGCTTGGGGCTAGCGGGAAACAATGAGCAGTTCTTC. Amino acid sequence: CASSLGLAGNNEQFF.

This clone was counted a few times. The V gene is TRBV12-3 or TRBV12-4, the J gene TRBJ2-7, with TRBD1 matching over 7 bases. This CDR3 has 13 residues. V shed 6 bases and J 6 bases; nucleotides not matched to a gene: 8. CDR3 nucleotides: TGTGCCAGCAGACGGACAGGATACTTCGAGCAGTACTTC. Its protein product is CASRRTGYFEQYF.

The chain recombines TRBV12-3 or TRBV12-4 with TRBJ1-1; 9 bases agree with TRBD1. Trimming cost V 4 bases and J 4 bases; bases outside gene matches: 4. The CDR3 is 14 residues long. The DNA of the CDR3 is TGTGCCAGCAGTTCCGGGACAGGGACCACTGAAGCTTTCTTT. It specifies CASSSGTGTTEAFF.

The chain uses TRBV28 and TRBJ2-5, with 8 bases aligning to TRBD1. This CDR3 region has 15 residues. Looked up from germline, CDR1 is MDHEN and CDR2 is SYDVKM. The ends lost 5 bases at V and 4 bases at J; junction bases unmatched: 9. CDR3 coding DNA: TGTGCCAGCAGTCGGTCAGGGGGCATGTTAGAGACCCAGTACTTC. This codes for CASSRSGGMLETQYF.

V gene TRBV11-2 combines with J gene TRBJ2-1, with 10 bases aligning to TRBD2. Per the germline V gene, CDR1 is SGHAT and CDR2 is FQNNGV. The length of the CDR3 is 16 residues. The V and J ends lost 3 bases and 0 bases, in that order; junction bases with no gene match: 2. The CDR3 reads CASSFGLAVSYNEQFF. The CDR3 nucleotides are TGTGCCAGCAGCTTTGGACTAGCGGTCTCCTACAATGAGCAGTTCTTC.

This clone was found a few times. DNA of the CDR3: TGTGCCAGCAGTTACCCTCGGACAGGGGGGGATCAGCCCCAGCATTTT. This gives the protein CASSYPRTGGDQPQHF. This chain uses TRBV6-5 with TRBJ1-5; TRBD1 matches 10 bases. Trimming at V came to 2 bases and at J to 5 bases, leaving 6 bases not matched to a gene. Germline CDR1 reads MNHEY; CDR2 reads SVGAGI. The CDR3 totals 16 residues.

CDR3 residues: CASGDRGGNTQYF. The DNA for the CDR3 is TGCGCCAGTGGGGACAGGGGGGGAAATACGCAGTATTTT. The chain is built from TRBV4-1 and TRBJ2-3; 11 nucleotides line up with TRBD1. V shed 9 bases and J 7 bases; nucleotides not matched to a gene: 6. Per the germline V gene, CDR1 is MGHRA and CDR2 is YSYEKL. This CDR3 has 13 amino acids.

At least ten counts were recorded for this clone. A single base separates this from a much larger clone, so it may be a read error. In this CDR3 the conserved last residue, phenylalanine or tryptophan, is missing, so a read error is likely. This chain uses TRBV5-5 with TRBJ1-6; 7 bases match TRBD1. Trimming took 4 bases from V and 7 from J; bases not matched to a gene: 5. The germline V gene encodes CDR1 SGHKS and CDR2 YYEKEE (reference sequence). CDR3 size: 14 residues. CDR3 nucleotides: TGTGCCAGCAGCGGGGACAGAAGAAATTCACCCCTCCACCTT. Its protein product is CASSGDRRNSPLHL.

This clone has only a few counts. The genes are TRBV6-2 or TRBV6-3 and TRBJ1-1; D is unresolved. V lost 2 bases to trimming and J lost 2 bases, with 9 bases between them. Looked up from germline, CDR1 is MNHEY and CDR2 is SVGEGT. This CDR3 comprises 14 residues. The CDR3 spells CASSYTRANTEAFF. For the CDR3, the DNA is TGTGCCAGCAGTTACACCCGGGCAAACACTGAAGCTTTCTTT.

The chain couples TRBV7-8 to TRBJ2-7; D unclear. In germline, CDR1 is SGHVS, CDR2 FQNEAQ. Trimming stripped 1 base from V and 2 bases from J, with 9 bases between. The CDR3 has 14 amino acids. The CDR3 sequence: CASSLGGSTYEQYV. CDR3 sequence (DNA): TGTGCCAGCAGCTTAGGAGGTTCAACCTACGAGCAGTACGTC.

This clone was counted only a few times. The rearrangement links TRBV12-3 or TRBV12-4 to TRBJ2-2, with 7 bases fitting TRBD1. The CDR3 spans 14 residues. With V trimmed by 3 bases and J by 4 bases, 2 bases remained unmatched. The CDR3 here is CASSLSGGTGELFF. DNA for the CDR3: TGTGCCAGCAGTTTGTCAGGGGGCACCGGGGAGCTGTTTTTT.

This chain connects TRBV2 to TRBJ1-3, with D perhaps TRBD1 (6 bases). Trimming removed 5 bases from V and 11 bases from J, with 10 bases in between. The germline V gene has CDR1 SNHLY and CDR2 FYNNEI. The CDR3 spans 11 residues. The CDR3 protein is CASSPTGAIYF. The CDR3 coding sequence is TGTGCCAGCAGTCCGACAGGAGCCATATATTTT.